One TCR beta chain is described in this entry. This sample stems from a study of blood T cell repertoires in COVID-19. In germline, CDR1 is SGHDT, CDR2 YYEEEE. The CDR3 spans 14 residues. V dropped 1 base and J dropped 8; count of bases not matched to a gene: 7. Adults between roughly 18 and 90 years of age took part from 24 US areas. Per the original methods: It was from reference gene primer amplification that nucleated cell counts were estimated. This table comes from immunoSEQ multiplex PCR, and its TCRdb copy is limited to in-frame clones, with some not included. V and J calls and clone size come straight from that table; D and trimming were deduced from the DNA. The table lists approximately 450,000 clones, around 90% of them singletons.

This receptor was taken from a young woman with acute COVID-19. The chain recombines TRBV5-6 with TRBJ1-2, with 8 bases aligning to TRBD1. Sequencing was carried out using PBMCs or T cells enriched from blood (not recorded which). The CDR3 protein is CASSLRPGGVGYTF. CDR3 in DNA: TGTGCCAGCAGCTTGCGCCCAGGGGGCGTAGGCTACACCTTC.